The present T cell receptor beta chain was sequenced within a study of blood T cell repertoires in COVID-19. Study context: T cells, B-cell-depleted T cells, or PBMCs provided the cDNA or gDNA that served as material.

This clone came up a few times. In the authors' workflow: Estimates of nucleated cell counts were drawn from the amplification of reference gene primers. The protocol was immunoSEQ multiplex PCR, while the TCRdb copy is restricted to in-frame clones and leaves out a portion. Clone size and V and J calls were adopted from that table, with D and trimming inferred from the DNA. This table holds 52,000 or so clones, roughly 85% found once. Germline CDR1 is SGHTS and CDR2 is YDEGEE. With 2 bases removed from V and 11 bases from J, the gap between germline ends came to 11 bases. The CDR3 consists of 11 residues.

The sequence came from a human donor in a cohort sampled during active or convalescent COVID-19. Sequencing input: peripheral blood. This sequence joins TRBV5-8 and TRBJ2-7, with TRBD2 as a possible D gene (6 bases). CDR3 residues: CASSFGTLEYF. The CDR3, as DNA: TGTGCCAGCAGCTTCGGGACTCTGGAGTACTTC.